The rows below give T cell receptor beta chains drawn from one sample of a study of T cells expressing NK-cell markers. TCRdb reanalyzed the 5' RACE reads and collapses them to one entry per CDR3 protein, without DNA. Recorded for this sample: over 350,000 distinct CDR3 sequences. Sequenced input: blood T cells: a sorted CD56 or NKG2C T cell subset, CD4+ or CD8+ T cells, or bulk PBMC T cells (not recorded which). The receptors were sampled from a woman aged 45-60 years in good health. Each CDR3 is given with its conserved first and last residue.

CDR3 protein	J gene	V gene
CASSIGSVGGPKWYYNEQFF	TRBJ2-1	TRBV19
CASNVAGVPDTQYF	TRBJ2-3	TRBV27
CASSDLVHEQFF	TRBJ2-1	TRBV10-1
CASSGVAGGLETQYF	TRBJ2-5	TRBV25-1
CASSFRRGPLLNEQFF	TRBJ2-1	TRBV7-3
CASSLAGSGGEQFF	TRBJ2-1	TRBV7-9
CASSLAPEPNTEAFF	TRBJ1-1	TRBV27
CATSGAQGGEPQHF	TRBJ1-5	TRBV24-1
CASSLGTLEGSYNEQFF	TRBJ2-1	TRBV5-1
CATSDLGQGGKNTGELFF	TRBJ2-2	TRBV24-1
CASRSRRLAGRTYEQYF	TRBJ2-7	TRBV28
CASSPLAGAGGPIGELFF	TRBJ2-2	TRBV4-1
CASSLRGIEAKNIQYF	TRBJ2-4	TRBV7-2
CASSLGGRRLYEQYF	TRBJ2-7	TRBV12-3/TRBV12-4
CASTMGSLVQETQYF	TRBJ2-5	TRBV5-1
CASSPRGTHTGELFF	TRBJ2-2	TRBV9
CASSLGRAEQSGYTF	TRBJ1-2	TRBV13
CASTIPGLEQFF	TRBJ2-1	TRBV5-5
CSARRLALPYEQYF	TRBJ2-7	TRBV20-1
CSARGTGSGIYEQYF	TRBJ2-7	TRBV20-1
CASSLSLGFPNQPQHF	TRBJ1-5	TRBV27
CASRKDSYNEQFF	TRBJ2-1	TRBV6-5
CASSYDFSYEQYF	TRBJ2-7	TRBV5-1
CASSQASGSRSEQFF	TRBJ2-1	TRBV14
CSVEVEGVAYEQYF	TRBJ2-7	TRBV29-1
CASSPDSYPQPQHF	TRBJ1-5	TRBV2
CAWNRGGSGANVLTF	TRBJ2-6	TRBV30
CASSGRGGDTEAFF	TRBJ1-1	TRBV11-2
CASRGLRADTQYF	TRBJ2-3	TRBV12-3/TRBV12-4
CSVGVAAGTQYF	TRBJ2-5	TRBV29-1
CASSFGGGYYNEQFF	TRBJ2-1	TRBV28
CASSPFAGALQETQYF	TRBJ2-5	TRBV9
CASSPDRGIQETQYF	TRBJ2-5	TRBV12-3/TRBV12-4
CASSNSGSTNTGELFF	TRBJ2-2	TRBV5-1
CASRIGTENEQFF	TRBJ2-1	TRBV2
CASSWAGTGGAAGYTF	TRBJ1-2	TRBV12-3/TRBV12-4
CSGGLQDSGTQYF	TRBJ2-5	TRBV29-1
CATSRDYAGQAFF	TRBJ1-1	TRBV15
CASSLVGSREQYF	TRBJ2-7	TRBV5-1
CASSLGANNEKLFF	TRBJ1-4	TRBV7-9
CASQEGGTMNTEAFF	TRBJ1-1	TRBV19
CSARDWLKGTEAFF	TRBJ1-1	TRBV20-1
CSARDSGGLLTYNEQFF	TRBJ2-1	TRBV20-1
CASSQVRAGNEQFF	TRBJ2-1	TRBV14